The 32 T cell receptor beta chains below come from one sample, sequenced in a study of PD-1 blockade in classical Hodgkin lymphoma. Sequencing used immunoSEQ multiplex PCR; TCRdb keeps in-frame clones, though not all of them. The repertoire holds about 25,000 clones, with about four fifths as singletons. Patients all relapsed after autologous stem cell transplantation, and there was variation in brentuximab vedotin exposure. Sample: peripheral blood mononuclear cells (PBMCs), taken before the second cycle of nivolumab. Receptors were obtained from a human donor with classical Hodgkin lymphoma.

This rearrangement joins TRBV11-3 to TRBJ2-2, with D maybe TRBD2 (6 bases). The V end lost 3 bases, the J end lost 1 base, and 9 bases lay between the germline ends. The CDR3 has 15 amino acids. The germline CDR1 and CDR2 sequences are SGHNT and YENEEA. The CDR3 region is CASSFGTGNTGELFF. DNA for the CDR3: TGTGCCAGCAGCTTCGGGACTGGGAACACCGGGGAGCTGTTTTTT.

J is TRBJ1-1 and V is TRBV19; D not certain. V lost 3 bases, J lost 4 bases, and 15 bases lay in between. CDR1 is LNHDA, CDR2 SQIVND, per germline (reference sequence). The CDR3 is 15 amino acids. The DNA for the CDR3 is TGTGCCAGTAGTATGGGTCACCCCCTTGGCACTGAAGCTTTCTTT. It specifies CASSMGHPLGTEAFF.

This chain joins TRBV30 and TRBJ1-4, with TRBD1 matching 10 bases. V shed 3 bases, J shed 9 bases, and the junction held 10 bases outside the gene matches. CDR1 and CDR2 from the germline V gene are GTSNPN and SVGIG (reference sequence). CDR3 length: 15 residues. DNA of the CDR3: TGTGCCTGGAGCGCCGGGACAGGGGATAGGAAAAAACTGTTTTTT. It translates to CAWSAGTGDRKKLFF.

The rearrangement uses TRBV30 and TRBJ2-1, with a tentative D call TRBD2 (7 bases). CDR1 GTSNPN and CDR2 SVGIG come from the germline V gene (reference sequence). This CDR3 is built from 15 residues. Deletions cut 4 bases from V and 0 bases from J, with 13 bases between. The DNA of the CDR3 is TGTGCCTGGATGGCGGGGGCCCTCTCCTACAATGAGCAGTTCTTC. Translating it yields CAWMAGALSYNEQFF.

The chain carries TRBV2 and TRBJ2-3; the D gene is possibly TRBD2 (5 bases). The V gene lost 0 bases and the J gene lost 0 bases, with 10 bases spanning the gap. The CDR3 contains 16 residues. Germline V lookup: CDR1 SNHLY, CDR2 FYNNEI. This CDR3 reads CASSEARRVSTDTQYF. CDR3 bases: TGTGCCAGCAGTGAAGCGCGGCGGGTTAGCACAGATACGCAGTATTTT.

The J gene is TRBJ1-1, the V gene TRBV7-9; the D is unclear. This CDR3 is built from 11 residues. Trimming shortened V by 3 bases and J by 4 bases, and 3 bases separated the two germline ends. Germline CDR1 is SEHNR and CDR2 is FQNEAQ (reference sequence). CDR3 region: CASSLGTEAFF. Here the CDR3 DNA reads TGTGCCAGCAGCTTGGGCACTGAAGCTTTCTTT.

The rearrangement uses TRBV5-4 and TRBJ2-7; D may correspond to TRBD1 or TRBD2 (5 bases each). This CDR3 region has 15 residues. From germline, CDR1 is SGHNT and CDR2 YYREEE (reference sequence). Trimming took off 0 bases at V and 7 bases at J, with 17 bases between the two ends. CDR3 residues: CASSLGGLRGTEQYF. The DNA for the CDR3 is TGTGCCAGCAGCTTGGGAGGGTTAAGGGGCACGGAGCAGTACTTC.

This rearrangement joins TRBV6-1 to TRBJ1-2; D is perhaps TRBD1 (5 bases). Deletions cut 6 bases from V and 4 bases from J, with 12 bases between. CDR3 size: 13 residues. Germline values: CDR1 MNHNS, CDR2 SASEGT. The CDR3 protein is CASSNDRVYGYTF. The CDR3 region has the DNA TGTGCCAGCAGCAATGACAGAGTCTATGGCTACACCTTC.

V gene TRBV28 combines with J gene TRBJ1-5, with D hard to call. The CDR3 is 17 amino acids. Trimming pared 3 bases from V and 4 bases from J, leaving 19 bases between. From germline, CDR1 is MDHEN and CDR2 SYDVKM. The CDR3: CASSFGLRSFSNQPQHF. In nucleotides, the CDR3 is TGTGCCAGCAGTTTCGGGCTCCGCTCTTTTTCTAATCAGCCCCAGCATTTT. Complete variable domain (other parts from reference TRBV28 and TRBJ1-5): DVKVTQSSRYLVKRTGEKVFLECVQDMDHENMFWYRQDPGLGLRLIYFSYDVKMKEKGDIPEGYSVSREKKERFSLILESASTNQTSMYLCASSFGLRSFSNQPQHFGDGTRLSIL.

The chain combines TRBV27 with TRBJ2-1; the D is unclear. Trimming removed 5 bases from V and 2 bases from J, with 4 bases in between. This CDR3 region has 12 residues. Per the germline V gene, CDR1 is MNHEY and CDR2 is SMNVEV (reference sequence). Here the CDR3 reads CASSPTYNEQFF. The CDR3 DNA sequence: TGTGCCAGCAGTCCAACCTACAATGAGCAGTTCTTC.

Written as DNA, the CDR3 is TGTGCCAGCACCCAACCGGGGCCGGGAAATGAGCAGTTCTTC. Protein product: CASTQPGPGNEQFF. The chain combines TRBV6-5 with TRBJ2-1; D is tentatively TRBD1 or TRBD2 (5 bases each). V shed 7 bases and J shed 7 bases, with 17 bases lying between them. Germline V gene data show CDR1 as MNHEY and CDR2 as SVGAGI. This CDR3 region has 14 residues.

The table lists this clone with a count of one. This sequence joins TRBV2 and TRBJ2-5; 14 bases match TRBD2. Germline CDR1 reads SNHLY; CDR2 reads FYNNEI. There are 17 residues in the CDR3. Trimming cost V 6 bases and J 4 bases; bases outside gene matches: 10. The CDR3 DNA follows: TGTGCCAGCAGACCCGGACTAGCGGGAGGCTTCGGAGAGACCCAGTACTTC. It encodes CASRPGLAGGFGETQYF.

This CDR3 reads CASSPRGQGYNEQFF. CDR3 DNA sequence: TGTGCCAGCAGCCCACGGGGACAGGGTTACAATGAGCAGTTCTTC. The V and J genes are TRBV5-5 and TRBJ2-1; 9 bases fit TRBD1. CDR1 and CDR2 (germline): SGHKS, YYEKEE (reference sequence). The CDR3 is 15 residues long. J lost 4 bases, V lost 4 bases, and 6 bases had no gene match.

This chain uses TRBV4-2 with TRBJ2-3; possibly TRBD2 for D (5 bases). Trimming stripped 3 bases from V and 0 bases from J, with 13 bases between. The CDR3 is 16 amino acids. The germline gives CDR1 LGHNA, CDR2 YNFKEQ. CDR3 sequence (DNA): TGTGCCAGCAGCCAGGACTCTGCGGAAAGCACAGATACGCAGTATTTT. Amino acid sequence: CASSQDSAESTDTQYF.

V usage is TRBV10-3 and J usage is TRBJ2-5; possibly TRBD1 for D (5 bases). Germline values: CDR1 ENHRY, CDR2 SYGVKD. V shed 8 bases and J shed 2 bases, with 12 bases lying between them. This CDR3 is 13 amino acids long. CDR3 residues: CAISGQGQETQYF. CDR3 nucleotide sequence: TGTGCCATCTCGGGCCAGGGACAAGAGACCCAGTACTTC.

In DNA form, the CDR3 reads TGTGCCAGCAGCTTAGTTGCAGGGGGCCTCTCCAATGAGCAGTTCTTC. Protein product: CASSLVAGGLSNEQFF. This rearrangement joins TRBV7-6 to TRBJ2-1, with 8 bases fitting TRBD1. The V and J ends lost 1 base and 6 bases, in that order; junction bases with no gene match: 8. CDR3 length: 16 residues. Germline loops: CDR1 SGHVS, CDR2 FNYEAQ. The full variable domain, with the rest looked up from reference TRBV7-6 and TRBJ2-1, is GAGVSQSPRYKVTKRGQDVALRCDPISGHVSLYWYRQALGQGPEFLTYFNYEAQQDKSGLPNDRFSAERPEGSISTLTIQRTEQRDSAMYRCASSLVAGGLSNEQFFGPGTRLTVL.

The chain joins TRBV5-1 to TRBJ2-5, with 10 bases lining up with TRBD1. V gave up 3 bases and J gave up 4 bases; unmatched junction bases: 12. The CDR3 has 17 amino acids. Germline assignment: CDR1 SGHRS and CDR2 YFSETQ. The CDR3 DNA is TGCGCCAGCAGCTCCTCCATTGGGACAGGGGCTGCAGAGACCCAGTACTTC. Amino acid sequence: CASSSSIGTGAAETQYF.

This clone was seen a handful of times. The chain links TRBV7-9 to TRBJ2-2; D is uncertain. Trimming shortened V by 0 bases and J by 3 bases, and 8 bases separated the two germline ends. The CDR3 contains 15 residues. From germline, CDR1 is SEHNR and CDR2 FQNEAQ (reference sequence). The CDR3 DNA reads TGTGCCAGCAGCTTAGCAGGGCCGGACACCGGGGAGCTGTTTTTT. Protein product: CASSLAGPDTGELFF.

V usage is TRBV9 and J usage is TRBJ1-2; D is perhaps TRBD1 (5 bases). The CDR3 contains 14 residues. V lost 1 base to trimming and J lost 7 bases, with 14 bases between them. CDR1 SGDLS and CDR2 YYNGEE come from the germline V gene. CDR3 loop: CASSVQGGGSGYTF. For the CDR3, the DNA is TGTGCCAGCAGCGTACAGGGTGGGGGTAGTGGCTACACCTTC. Drawing the rest from reference TRBV9 and TRBJ1-2, the complete variable domain is DSGVTQTPKHLITATGQRVTLRCSPRSGDLSVYWYQQSLDQGLQFLIQYYNGEERAKGNILERFSAQQFPDLHSELNLSSLELGDSALYFCASSVQGGGSGYTFGSGTRLTVV.

This chain uses TRBV19 with TRBJ2-3; 8 nucleotides align to TRBD2. The CDR3 extends over 18 amino acids. Trimming cost V 5 bases and J 4 bases; bases outside gene matches: 17. CDR1 is LNHDA and CDR2 is SQIVND in the germline V gene (reference sequence). The CDR3 sequence is CASSPPPGGPVWSDTQYF. CDR3 in DNA: TGTGCCAGTAGTCCCCCCCCGGGAGGGCCGGTGTGGTCAGATACGCAGTATTTT.

The rearrangement links TRBV2 to TRBJ2-3; a weak D match, TRBD2 (6 bases). Trimming took off 2 bases at V and 2 bases at J, with 11 bases between the two ends. Germline loops: CDR1 SNHLY, CDR2 FYNNEI. CDR3 size: 15 residues. Here the CDR3 DNA reads TGTGCCAGCAGTGAAACGGGGGTACCCACAGATACGCAGTATTTT. This codes for CASSETGVPTDTQYF.

The chain joins TRBV18 to TRBJ2-1; 10 bases fit TRBD2. Germline CDR1 KGHSH, CDR2 LQKENI. This CDR3 region has 16 residues. V was pared by 6 bases and J by 6 bases, with 11 bases of the junction left unmatched. The CDR3 DNA reads TGTGCCAGCTCCCCGGCGGCAGCGGGGGGGCGCAATGAGCAGTTCTTC. Translated, it gives CASSPAAAGGRNEQFF.

V usage is TRBV15 and J usage is TRBJ1-5; D gene uncertain. This CDR3 has 13 residues. The germline V gene has CDR1 LNHNV and CDR2 YYDKDF (reference sequence). With 3 bases removed from V and 2 bases from J, the gap between germline ends came to 5 bases. The CDR3: CATSRDGNQPQHF. The CDR3, as DNA: TGTGCCACCAGCAGGGACGGCAATCAGCCCCAGCATTTT.

The chain uses TRBV5-4 and TRBJ2-3; D is unclear. The V end lost 0 bases, the J end lost 0 bases, and 5 bases lay between the germline ends. Germline CDR1 SGHNT, CDR2 YYREEE (reference sequence). The CDR3 is 14 residues long. The CDR3 loop reads CASSLEVSTDTQYF. CDR3 coding DNA: TGTGCCAGCAGCTTGGAGGTGAGCACAGATACGCAGTATTTT. Based on the CDR3 plus reference TRBV5-4 and TRBJ2-3, the full variable domain is ETGVTQSPTHLIKTRGQQVTLRCSSQSGHNTVSWYQQALGQGPQFIFQYYREEENGRGNFPPRFSGLQFPNYSSELNVNALELDDSALYLCASSLEVSTDTQYFGPGTRLTVL.

V gene TRBV27 combines with J gene TRBJ2-1; TRBD1 might be the D (6 bases). The CDR3 has 15 residues. With 2 bases removed from V and 9 bases from J, the gap between germline ends came to 17 bases. From germline, CDR1 is MNHEY and CDR2 SMNVEV (reference sequence). The CDR3 here is CASSLPGHRVSEQFF. The CDR3 bases are TGTGCCAGCAGTTTACCCGGACACAGGGTAAGTGAGCAGTTCTTC.

This chain links TRBV4-2 with TRBJ2-3; a possible D gene is TRBD2 (6 bases). V was shortened by 0 bases and J by 0 bases, with 10 bases between the two germline ends. Germline V gene data show CDR1 as LGHNA and CDR2 as YNFKEQ. The CDR3 runs 16 residues. For the CDR3, the DNA is TGTGCCAGCAGCCAAGAGCGTCGGGGGAGCACAGATACGCAGTATTTT. Translating it yields CASSQERRGSTDTQYF.

The rearrangement links TRBV11-3 to TRBJ2-1; D call uncertain. CDR1 and CDR2 (germline): SGHNT, YENEEA. Trimming stripped 6 bases from V and 5 bases from J, with 8 bases between. This CDR3 region has 12 residues. Here the CDR3 DNA reads TGTGCCAGCAGAACAGTCAACAATGAGCAGTTCTTC. This encodes CASRTVNNEQFF.

CDR3 sequence (DNA): TGTGCCACAAGTAGGCAGCAGAGCACCGGGGAGCTGTTTTTT. Translating it yields CATSRQQSTGELFF. This rearrangement joins TRBV19 to TRBJ2-2; unclear D gene. The germline V and J ends were trimmed by 10 bases and 4 bases, with 16 bases remaining between them. Per the germline V gene, CDR1 is LNHDA and CDR2 is SQIVND (reference sequence). This CDR3 region has 14 residues.

The V call is TRBV2, the J call TRBJ1-5; D possibly corresponds to TRBD1 (6 bases). This CDR3 comprises 13 residues. Germline CDR1 and CDR2: SNHLY and FYNNEI. V lost 3 bases and J lost 5, with 8 bases in between. CDR3 nucleotide sequence: TGTGCCAGCAGTGAGTCAGGGGATCAGCCCCAGCATTTT. It specifies CASSESGDQPQHF.

In its sample, this clone is medium-sized. This chain uses TRBV29-1 with TRBJ1-1; D unclear. V was shortened by 0 bases and J by 1 base, with 12 bases between the two germline ends. The CDR3 runs to 15 residues. CDR1 is SQVTM, CDR2 ANQGSEA, per germline. The CDR3 DNA is TGCAGCGTTGAAGATGGATCAGTAGGGAACACTGAAGCTTTCTTT. This encodes CSVEDGSVGNTEAFF. Using reference TRBV29-1 and TRBJ1-1 for the parts outside the CDR3, the full variable domain is SAVISQKPSRDICQRGTSLTIQCQVDSQVTMMFWYRQQPGQSLTLIATANQGSEATYESGFVIDKFPISRPNLTFSTLTVSNMSPEDSSIYLCSVEDGSVGNTEAFFGQGTRLTVV.

This chain joins TRBV6-1 and TRBJ1-4; 7 bases map to TRBD1. This CDR3 spans 12 amino acids. After removal of 7 bases from V and 8 bases from J, the junction contained 4 bases not matched to a gene. In germline, CDR1 is MNHNS, CDR2 SASEGT. The CDR3 here is CASNGDSEKLFF. For the CDR3, the DNA is TGTGCCAGCAACGGGGACAGCGAAAAACTGTTTTTT.

This chain connects TRBV18 to TRBJ2-7; tentatively, D is TRBD2 (6 bases). Per germline, CDR1 KGHSH and CDR2 LQKENI. The CDR3 consists of 13 residues. V was shortened by 3 bases and J by 3 bases, with 9 bases between the two germline ends. The CDR3 loop reads CASSPRDFYEQYF. CDR3 nucleotide sequence: TGTGCCAGCTCACCGCGGGACTTCTACGAGCAGTACTTC.